The rows below give T cell receptor beta chains drawn from one sample of a study of shared clonotypes between healthy human individuals. Clones were sequenced by immunoSEQ multiplex PCR, and TCRdb holds only the in-frame ones, with some missing. The table includes under 2,500,000 clones, about 94% detected once. The sample consisted of naive CD4+ T cells sorted from blood. These receptors were taken from a man between 18 and 29 years old in good health. Each CDR3 is given with its conserved first and last residue. Each record gives: V gene, J gene, D gene, clone size, CDR3 protein, CDR3 DNA. D genes are given only for firm matches. The size entry is marked missing in some rows and otherwise reads once, few, many or a size class.

V: TRBV7-9
J: TRBJ2-2
D: -
size: -
CDR3: CASSQLGAKNTGELFF
DNA: TGTGCCAGCAGCCAGCTGGGGGCCAAAAACACCGGGGAGCTGTTTTTT

V: TRBV5-5
J: TRBJ2-3
D: -
size: -
CDR3: CASSLQGTDTQYF
DNA: TGTGCCAGCAGTTTGCAAGGCACAGATACGCAGTATTTT

V: TRBV19
J: TRBJ1-1
D: -
size: -
CDR3: CASSIASMNTEAFF
DNA: TGTGCCAGTAGTATAGCCAGCATGAACACTGAAGCTTTCTTT

V: TRBV15
J: TRBJ2-3
D: -
size: -
CDR3: CATSRGGYGTDTQYF
DNA: TGTGCCACCAGCAGAGGGGGCTACGGCACAGATACGCAGTATTTT

V: TRBV7-2
J: TRBJ2-1
D: -
size: -
CDR3: CASSLSQEFF
DNA: TGTGCCAGCAGCTTATCCCAGGAGTTCTTC

V: TRBV10-1
J: TRBJ2-3
D: TRBD2
size: -
CDR3: CASSESTSGGTDTQYF
DNA: TGCGCCAGCAGTGAGTCTACTAGCGGGGGCACAGATACGCAGTATTTT

V: TRBV5-1
J: TRBJ1-3
D: -
size: -
CDR3: CASSLGSPSGNTIYF
DNA: TGCGCCAGCAGCTTGGGCAGCCCCTCTGGAAACACCATATATTTT

V: TRBV18
J: TRBJ2-7
D: -
size: few
CDR3: CASSPPASSRAEQYF
DNA: TGTGCCAGCTCACCACCGGCCTCCTCTCGCGCCGAGCAGTACTTC

V: TRBV6-1
J: TRBJ2-1
D: TRBD2
size: once
CDR3: CASNLLAGGPHEQFF
DNA: TGTGCCAGCAACTTACTAGCGGGAGGGCCCCATGAGCAGTTCTTC

V: TRBV7-2
J: TRBJ1-4
D: -
size: -
CDR3: CASSKPRRGTLGEKLFF
DNA: TGTGCCAGCAGCAAGCCTCGGAGGGGGACTCTCGGGGAAAAACTGTTTTTT

V: TRBV11-2
J: TRBJ1-1
D: -
size: few
CDR3: CASSLQGGEAFF
DNA: TGTGCCAGCAGCTTACAGGGTGGTGAAGCTTTCTTT

V: TRBV5-8
J: TRBJ2-7
D: -
size: -
CDR3: CASSRKTPPSYEQYF
DNA: TGTGCCAGCAGCCGCAAGACACCCCCGTCCTACGAGCAGTACTTC

V: TRBV7-9
J: TRBJ2-4
D: -
size: -
CDR3: CASSPTTENIQYF
DNA: TGTGCCAGCAGCCCCACGACAGAAAACATTCAGTACTTC

V: TRBV19
J: TRBJ1-5
D: -
size: -
CDR3: CAKSGEPNQPQHF
DNA: TGTGCCAAATCCGGGGAGCCCAATCAGCCCCAGCATTTT

V: TRBV2
J: TRBJ2-7
D: -
size: once
CDR3: CARGRDSTLQYF
DNA: TGTGCCAGAGGGAGGGACAGTACCCTGCAGTACTTC

V: TRBV19
J: TRBJ2-4
D: -
size: -
CDR3: CASSNPGGAKNIQYF
DNA: TGTGCCAGTAGCAATCCCGGGGGAGCCAAAAACATTCAGTACTTC

V: TRBV30
J: TRBJ1-6
D: -
size: -
CDR3: CAWEYEPGRSSYNSPLHF
DNA: TGTGCCTGGGAATACGAACCGGGCCGGAGCTCCTATAATTCACCCCTCCACTTT

V: TRBV18
J: TRBJ1-1
D: -
size: -
CDR3: CASSPQTEAFF
DNA: TGTGCCAGCTCACCCCAGACAGAGGCTTTCTTT

V: TRBV28
J: TRBJ1-6
D: -
size: -
CDR3: CASSFPGRNSPLHF
DNA: TGTGCCAGCAGTTTCCCAGGGAGGAATTCACCCCTCCACTTT

V: TRBV7-8
J: TRBJ1-5
D: TRBD1
size: -
CDR3: CASSLFRDRDTWSNQPQHF
DNA: TGTGCCAGCAGCTTATTCCGGGACAGGGATACTTGGAGCAATCAGCCCCAGCATTTT

V: TRBV30
J: TRBJ1-3
D: -
size: few
CDR3: CAWSVRNGNTIYF
DNA: TGTGCCTGGAGTGTACGGAATGGAAACACCATATATTTT

V: TRBV10-2
J: TRBJ2-2
D: TRBD2
size: once
CDR3: CASSEGLAGGPGELFF
DNA: TGCGCCAGCAGTGAGGGACTAGCGGGGGGGCCCGGGGAGCTGTTTTTT

V: TRBV7-2
J: TRBJ2-2
D: TRBD2
size: -
CDR3: CASSLKTSGRVDTGELFF
DNA: TGTGCCAGCAGCTTAAAGACTAGCGGGAGAGTCGACACCGGGGAGCTGTTTTTT

V: TRBV6-5
J: TRBJ2-7
D: TRBD1
size: -
CDR3: CASRQRQGVGEQYF
DNA: TGTGCCAGCCGCCAACGACAGGGTGTGGGCGAGCAGTACTTC

V: TRBV6-5
J: TRBJ1-1
D: TRBD1
size: -
CDR3: CASSKQGNEAFF
DNA: TGTGCCAGCAGTAAACAGGGGAATGAAGCTTTCTTT

V: TRBV7-2
J: TRBJ2-7
D: -
size: -
CDR3: CASSPRGGFEQYF
DNA: TGTGCCAGCAGCCCTCGAGGGGGTTTCGAGCAGTACTTC

V: TRBV28
J: TRBJ2-7
D: TRBD1
size: -
CDR3: CASRGVGTGTYEQYF
DNA: TGTGCCAGCAGGGGGGTAGGGACAGGGACTTACGAGCAGTACTTC

V: TRBV19
J: TRBJ1-5
D: TRBD1
size: -
CDR3: CASSIRDRSNQPQHF
DNA: TGTGCCAGTAGTATTCGGGACAGAAGCAATCAGCCCCAGCATTTT

V: TRBV4-1
J: TRBJ2-5
D: -
size: -
CDR3: CASSQEEGPGETQYF
DNA: TGCGCCAGCAGCCAGGAAGAGGGCCCGGGGGAGACCCAGTACTTC

V: TRBV6-1
J: TRBJ1-4
D: -
size: -
CDR3: CASRRGGNEKLFF
DNA: TGTGCCAGCAGGAGGGGGGGAAATGAAAAACTGTTTTTT

V: TRBV29-1
J: TRBJ2-1
D: TRBD1
size: -
CDR3: CSVDRGRDSLFF
DNA: TGCAGCGTTGACCGTGGACGGGACAGTCTGTTCTTC

V: TRBV2
J: TRBJ1-4
D: -
size: -
CDR3: CASTPLSTNEKLFF
DNA: TGTGCCAGCACACCGCTTTCAACTAATGAAAAACTGTTTTTT

V: TRBV18
J: TRBJ1-2
D: -
size: -
CDR3: CASSDRMAGYTF
DNA: TGTGCCAGCTCAGACCGAATGGCGGGCTACACCTTC

V: TRBV6-5
J: TRBJ1-6
D: -
size: -
CDR3: CASGRGVEGDSPLHF
DNA: TGTGCCAGCGGGAGGGGCGTTGAGGGGGATTCACCCCTCCACTTT

V: TRBV10-3
J: TRBJ2-7
D: -
size: few
CDR3: CAIRGGQQPYEQYF
DNA: TGTGCCATCAGAGGGGGGCAGCAGCCCTACGAGCAGTACTTC

V: TRBV11-2
J: TRBJ1-6
D: -
size: -
CDR3: CASSLVGVHAGYNSPLHF
DNA: TGTGCCAGCAGCTTAGTTGGGGTCCACGCAGGGTATAATTCACCCCTCCACTTT

V: TRBV19
J: TRBJ2-2
D: -
size: -
CDR3: CASRLAGPNTGELFF
DNA: TGTGCCAGTAGATTAGCCGGGCCGAACACCGGGGAGCTGTTTTTT

V: TRBV6-6
J: TRBJ1-2
D: -
size: -
CDR3: CASSYSRTELYGYTF
DNA: TGTGCCAGCAGTTACTCTCGGACGGAACTATATGGCTACACCTTC

V: TRBV28
J: TRBJ1-2
D: TRBD1
size: once
CDR3: CASDGQDYGYTF
DNA: TGTGCCAGCGACGGACAGGACTATGGCTACACCTTC

V: TRBV5-1
J: TRBJ2-2
D: -
size: -
CDR3: CASSLLGGTSNTGELFF
DNA: TGCGCCAGCAGCCTGTTGGGGGGAACTTCGAACACCGGGGAGCTGTTTTTT

V: TRBV10-3
J: TRBJ2-5
D: TRBD2
size: -
CDR3: CAIATSGVETQYF
DNA: TGTGCCATCGCCACTAGCGGGGTAGAGACCCAGTACTTC

V: TRBV5-1
J: TRBJ2-3
D: -
size: -
CDR3: CASSLEGGRTDTQYF
DNA: TGCGCCAGCAGCTTGGAGGGGGGACGCACAGATACGCAGTATTTT

V: TRBV28
J: TRBJ2-4
D: -
size: -
CDR3: CASRGTAKNIQYF
DNA: TGTGCCAGCAGGGGAACGGCCAAAAACATTCAGTACTTC

V: TRBV19
J: TRBJ1-5
D: -
size: once
CDR3: CATGESGYSNQPQHF
DNA: TGTGCCACGGGAGAGTCGGGGTATAGCAATCAGCCCCAGCATTTT

V: TRBV11-3
J: TRBJ2-1
D: -
size: -
CDR3: CASSLGGSYNEQFF
DNA: TGTGCCAGCAGCTTAGGGGGAAGCTACAATGAGCAGTTCTTC

V: TRBV30
J: TRBJ2-3
D: TRBD2
size: -
CDR3: CAWSDSGRAGDTQYF
DNA: TGTGCCTGGAGTGATAGCGGGAGGGCGGGAGATACGCAGTATTTT

V: TRBV6-6
J: TRBJ2-3
D: TRBD2
size: -
CDR3: CASSYAGLAGADTQYF
DNA: TGTGCCAGCAGTTACGCAGGACTAGCGGGGGCAGATACGCAGTATTTT

V: TRBV10-2
J: TRBJ1-1
D: TRBD1
size: once
CDR3: CASSVGQGEAFF
DNA: TGCGCCAGCAGTGTCGGACAGGGCGAAGCTTTCTTT

V: TRBV2
J: TRBJ2-3
D: TRBD1
size: -
CDR3: CARKGQNTDTQYF
DNA: TGTGCCAGAAAGGGACAGAACACAGATACGCAGTATTTT

V: TRBV2
J: TRBJ2-3
D: TRBD2
size: -
CDR3: CASSDRGTNTDTQYF
DNA: TGTGCCAGCAGTGACCGCGGGACTAACACAGATACGCAGTATTTT

V: TRBV29-1
J: TRBJ2-6
D: -
size: -
CDR3: CSAPFGGASAGANVLTF
DNA: TGCAGCGCACCATTTGGGGGGGCCAGTGCTGGGGCCAACGTCCTGACTTTC